The text below deals with one TCR beta chain. The antigen is undetermined. Clones were sequenced by immunoSEQ multiplex PCR, and TCRdb holds only the in-frame ones, with some missing. The sample lists roughly 700,000 clones, 74% occurring once. The CDR3 runs to 12 residues. The germline CDR1 and CDR2 sequences are SQVTM and ANQGSEA. Trimming cost V 7 bases and J 1 base, with 9 bases left between them. These data belong to a study of shared clonotypes between healthy human individuals. The study's findings and limits: Naive subsets usually exceeded memory subsets in estimated richness. Relative to clonotypes present in all four donors, those not shared had lower generation probabilities.

Each of the donors was a healthy adult who was HIV-negative and had not had a recent acute infection or vaccination. The origin of this receptor is a woman in her thirties in good health. Sequenced input: memory CD4+ T cells sorted from blood. Noted subset: CD45RA-negative fraction. This chain connects TRBV29-1 to TRBJ2-3, with D perhaps TRBD1 (6 bases). The CDR3 DNA is TGCAGCGACAGACAGGGCACAGATACGCAGTATTTT. Translating it yields CSDRQGTDTQYF.